Listed below are T cell receptor beta chains from one sample, sequenced in a study of blood T cell repertoires in COVID-19. TCRdb's copy holds only in-frame clones and misses some; the assay was immunoSEQ multiplex PCR. The top ten clones hold 7.3% of a sample with about 26,000 clones, around two thirds of them seen once. The sample taken for sequencing was peripheral blood. The receptors originated from a man aged 55 to 70 with active or convalescent COVID-19. The CDR3 runs from the conserved cysteine through the conserved F or W. The D gene is left open where the match is weak. Size values are once, few and many counts, or a class for expanded clones, and some rows have none.

D	size	V	J	CDR3	DNA
TRBD1	medium-sized	TRBV28	TRBJ1-6	CASSLGWGQGNSPLHF	TGTGCCAGCAGTTTGGGGTGGGGACAGGGCAATTCACCCCTCCACTTT
NA	few	TRBV30	TRBJ1-2	CAWSRDRPYGYTF	TGTGCCTGGAGTAGAGACAGGCCTTATGGCTACACCTTC
NA	NA	TRBV11-2	TRBJ2-6	CASSFAMWGGAGANVLTF	TGTGCCAGCAGCTTTGCAATGTGGGGGGGCGCCGGGGCCAACGTCCTGACTTTC
TRBD2	NA	TRBV27	TRBJ2-3	CASSPGLAGGGTDTQYF	TGTGCCAGCAGTCCGGGACTAGCGGGGGGTGGGACAGATACGCAGTATTTT
NA	NA	TRBV11-3	TRBJ2-3	CASSLAGTDTQYF	TGTGCCAGCAGCTTAGCGGGCACAGATACGCAGTATTTT
NA	NA	TRBV7-9	TRBJ2-1	CASSLVNEQFF	TGTGCCAGCAGCTTAGTAAATGAGCAGTTCTTC
NA	NA	TRBV14	TRBJ2-7	CASSQADEQYF	TGTGCCAGCAGCCAAGCCGACGAGCAGTACTTC
NA	NA	TRBV12-3/TRBV12-4	TRBJ2-2	CASRPSGAGELFF	TGTGCCAGCAGGCCCTCAGGGGCCGGGGAGCTGTTTTTT
NA	NA	TRBV7-3	TRBJ2-3	CASSLVGGGTDTQYF	TGTGCCAGCAGCTTGGTTGGAGGCGGCACAGATACGCAGTATTTT
TRBD1	NA	TRBV5-1	TRBJ1-3	CASSPLGQGAGNTIYF	TGCGCCAGCAGCCCCCTGGGACAGGGGGCTGGAAACACCATATATTTT
NA	NA	TRBV5-1	TRBJ2-5	CASSLGGIQETQYF	TGCGCCAGCAGCTTGGGAGGGATTCAAGAGACCCAGTACTTC
TRBD1	once	TRBV7-9	TRBJ2-7	CASSPGQGYEQYF	TGTGCCAGCAGCCCCGGACAGGGGTACGAGCAGTACTTC
TRBD2	NA	TRBV7-9	TRBJ2-2	CASSLAAGVTGELFF	TGTGCCAGCAGCTTAGCGGCGGGGGTCACCGGGGAGCTGTTTTTT
NA	NA	TRBV29-1	TRBJ1-5	CSVELAGNNQPQHF	TGCAGCGTTGAACTGGCAGGAAACAATCAGCCCCAGCATTTT
TRBD1	few	TRBV18	TRBJ2-1	CASSPPGQGLVNEQFF	TGTGCCAGCTCACCACCGGGACAGGGGTTGGTCAATGAGCAGTTCTTC
NA	NA	TRBV5-6	TRBJ1-1	CASSSYLRPAEAFF	TGTGCCAGCAGCTCATACCTCAGGCCCGCTGAAGCTTTCTTT
NA	medium-sized	TRBV10-1	TRBJ2-2	CASSDRGSNTGELFF	TGCGCCAGCAGTGACAGGGGCTCGAACACCGGGGAGCTGTTTTTT
NA	NA	TRBV10-3	TRBJ2-1	CAISESPDRSNEQFF	TGTGCCATCAGTGAGTCACCCGACAGGTCCAATGAGCAGTTCTTC
NA	NA	TRBV6-5	TRBJ1-1	CASRERNTEAFF	TGTGCCAGCAGGGAGAGAAACACTGAAGCTTTCTTT
TRBD1	few	TRBV5-1	TRBJ2-7	CASSLKGAAYEQYF	TGCGCCAGCAGCTTGAAGGGGGCAGCCTACGAGCAGTACTTC
TRBD1	NA	TRBV19	TRBJ1-1	CASIDPNRGRTEAFF	TGTGCCAGTATCGATCCCAACAGGGGGCGGACTGAAGCTTTCTTT